The present T cell receptor beta chain was sequenced within a study of blood T cell dynamics during melanoma immunotherapy. General observations from the study: Disease-control patients' PBMC repertoires became either more clonal or more diverse at W3.

Concerning this clone itself: Its antigen is still unknown.

The CDR3 totals 15 residues. The V gene's germline CDR1 is SGHRS and CDR2 YFSETQ. Trimming cost V 7 bases and J 6 bases; bases outside gene matches: 13. Using immunoSEQ multiplex PCR, the repertoire was profiled, and TCRdb retains in-frame clones only, with some absent. Seen here are under 15,000 clones, approximately 86% observed once, and the top ten hold less than 5.5%. Time point of the sample: pre-treatment baseline. The sequencing here drew on blood, taken from a patient treated with checkpoint blockade. This TCR came from a human donor with melanoma. This chain connects TRBV5-1 to TRBJ2-7; TRBD1 matches 10 bases. CDR3: CASQPTGTGEREQYF. CDR3 nucleotide sequence: TGCGCCAGCCAACCGACCGGGACAGGGGAACGCGAGCAGTACTTC. Using reference TRBV5-1 and TRBJ2-7 for the parts outside the CDR3, the full variable domain is KAGVTQTPRYLIKTRGQQVTLSCSPISGHRSVSWYQQTPGQGLQFLFEYFSETQRNKGNFPGRFSGRQFSNSRSEMNVSTLELGDSALYLCASQPTGTGEREQYFGPGTRLTVT.